One sample yielded the 31 T cell receptor beta chains listed below, sequenced in a study of blood T cell repertoires in COVID-19. The data were produced by immunoSEQ multiplex PCR, yet TCRdb's version contains in-frame clones alone and is incomplete. The table has about 87,000 clones, around 90% seen once. Material for sequencing was peripheral blood. The receptors come from a man between 18 and 35 years old with COVID-19, enrolled during active disease.

This rearrangement joins TRBV19 to TRBJ2-1; 10 bases fit TRBD1. Germline V gives CDR1 LNHDA, CDR2 SQIVND (reference sequence). The CDR3 is 16 amino acids. J was trimmed by 3 bases and V by 10 bases; bases with no gene match: 12. DNA of the CDR3: TGTGCCACCACCCCCGCGAGGACAGGGGGCTACAATGAGCAGTTCTTC. It specifies CATTPARTGGYNEQFF.

Only a few counts were recorded for this clone. This chain links TRBV7-2 with TRBJ1-2; no definite D call. Per germline, CDR1 SGHTA and CDR2 FQGNSA. Trimming removed 7 bases at V and 4 bases at J, with 22 bases between. CDR3 length: 16 amino acids. DNA for the CDR3: TGTGCCAGCAAAAAGGCTGTCGACACCTATATCTATGGCTACACCTTC. This encodes CASKKAVDTYIYGYTF.

The chain recombines TRBV27 with TRBJ2-1, with 12 bases aligning to TRBD1. The CDR3 has 15 amino acids. The J segment lost 6 bases and the V segment lost 6 bases, leaving 6 bases of the junction unmatched. Germline CDR1 reads MNHEY; CDR2 reads SMNVEV (reference sequence). CDR3 DNA sequence: TGTGCCAGCAGCCCCGGGACAGGGGGCTTCAATGAGCAGTTCTTC. Translation: CASSPGTGGFNEQFF.

The chain recombines TRBV9 with TRBJ2-2, with a weak D call TRBD1 (6 bases). This CDR3 has 14 residues. V lost 3 bases, J lost 4 bases, and 10 bases lay in between. CDR1 and CDR2 from the germline V gene are SGDLS and YYNGEE. CDR3 amino acids: CASSDRVITGELFF. In DNA form, the CDR3 reads TGTGCCAGCAGCGACAGGGTTATCACCGGGGAGCTGTTTTTT.

This chain joins TRBV4-1 and TRBJ1-5, with unresolved D. Per the germline V gene, CDR1 is MGHRA and CDR2 is YSYEKL. CDR3 length: 13 residues. V gave up 0 bases and J gave up 9 bases, with 9 bases separating them. The CDR3 protein is CASSQEREGPQHF. DNA for the CDR3: TGCGCCAGCAGCCAAGAGAGGGAAGGGCCCCAGCATTTT.

This chain links TRBV19 with TRBJ1-2, with TRBD1 matching over 7 bases. CDR1 is LNHDA, CDR2 SQIVND, per germline (reference sequence). CDR3 size: 15 residues. V was pared by 7 bases and J by 5 bases, with 13 bases of the junction left unmatched. CDR3 nucleotide sequence: TGTGCCAGTACTGTTTCTCGGGACAGAATATATGGCTACACCTTC. Its protein product is CASTVSRDRIYGYTF. Full variable domain (remainder filled in from reference TRBV19 and TRBJ1-2): DGGITQSPKYLFRKEGQNVTLSCEQNLNHDAMYWYRQDPGQGLRLIYYSQIVNDFQKGDIAEGYSVSREKKESFPLTVTSAQKNPTAFYLCASTVSRDRIYGYTFGSGTRLTVV.

This chain connects TRBV29-1 to TRBJ2-2, with D possibly being TRBD1 (6 bases). The CDR3 totals 17 residues. Between the trimmed V and J ends, which lost 4 bases and 0 bases, there was a span of 18 bases. Per germline, CDR1 SQVTM and CDR2 ANQGSEA. Written as DNA, the CDR3 is TGCAGCGTTGCCTCGCCGACAGGAATCTCGAACACCGGGGAGCTGTTTTTT. It specifies CSVASPTGISNTGELFF.

The V gene is TRBV7-9, the J gene TRBJ2-7; D may be TRBD2 (8 bases). Trimming removed 0 bases at V and 2 bases at J, with 17 bases between. This CDR3 is built from 17 residues. The V gene's germline CDR1 is SEHNR and CDR2 FQNEAQ (reference sequence). CDR3 nucleotides: TGTGCCAGCAGCTTAGCCCCGGGACTAGGGGGCCCCTACGAGCAGTACTTC. Amino acid sequence: CASSLAPGLGGPYEQYF. The full variable domain, with the rest looked up from reference TRBV7-9 and TRBJ2-7, is DTGVSQNPRHKITKRGQNVTFRCDPISEHNRLYWYRQTLGQGPEFLTYFQNEAQLEKSRLLSDRFSAERPKGSFSTLEIQRTEQGDSAMYLCASSLAPGLGGPYEQYFGPGTRLTVT.

J is TRBJ2-7 and V is TRBV5-4; D is uncertain. There are 16 residues in the CDR3. From germline, CDR1 is SGHNT and CDR2 YYREEE (reference sequence). Trimming took off 0 bases at V and 7 bases at J, with 20 bases between the two ends. Here the CDR3 DNA reads TGTGCCAGCAGCTTGGATTATGAGACTTTTCCGGAGGAGCAGTACTTC. Translation gives CASSLDYETFPEEQYF. Full variable domain (remainder filled in from reference TRBV5-4 and TRBJ2-7): ETGVTQSPTHLIKTRGQQVTLRCSSQSGHNTVSWYQQALGQGPQFIFQYYREEENGRGNFPPRFSGLQFPNYSSELNVNALELDDSALYLCASSLDYETFPEEQYFGPGTRLTVT.

This clone was picked up one time. The chain employs TRBV9 and TRBJ1-1, with no clear D. Germline V gives CDR1 SGDLS, CDR2 YYNGEE. The CDR3 is 16 residues long. The V end lost 0 bases, the J end lost 4 bases, and 16 bases lay between the germline ends. In DNA form, the CDR3 reads TGTGCCAGCAGCGTAGTTTCGGGGTCGGACGGCACTGAAGCTTTCTTT. This translates into CASSVVSGSDGTEAFF.

V and J are TRBV6-5 and TRBJ2-7; a weak D match, TRBD1 (6 bases). CDR3 length equals 16 residues. The V end lost 0 bases, the J end lost 0 bases, and 12 bases lay between the germline ends. Germline V gene sequence: CDR1 MNHEY, CDR2 SVGAGI. The CDR3 sequence: CASSYSGQTNSYEQYF. CDR3 nucleotides: TGTGCCAGCAGTTACTCCGGACAGACCAACTCCTACGAGCAGTACTTC.

The chain links TRBV5-1 to TRBJ2-7, with TRBD2 matching 8 bases. Germline trimming cut 0 bases from V and 1 base from J; bases unmatched to any gene: 12. The V gene's germline CDR1 is SGHRS and CDR2 YFSETQ. The CDR3 length is 18 residues. The DNA of the CDR3 is TGCGCCAGCAGCTTGGCGGGGGGGTCAGCGGGCCGTTCCTACGAGCAGTACTTC. The encoded protein is CASSLAGGSAGRSYEQYF.

The chain uses TRBV11-3 and TRBJ2-2, with D unresolved. Trimming stripped 1 base from V and 8 bases from J, with 5 bases between. Germline V CDR1 and CDR2: SGHNT, YENEEA. This CDR3 comprises 12 residues. In DNA form, the CDR3 reads TGTGCCAGCAGCTTAGGAGCGGGGGAGCTGTTTTTT. It specifies CASSLGAGELFF.

V usage is TRBV25-1 and J usage is TRBJ1-6; D is ambiguous. Trimming cost V 3 bases and J 3 bases, with 9 bases left between them. Germline CDR1 reads MGHDK; CDR2 reads SYGVNS. This CDR3 is 15 amino acids long. CDR3 coding DNA: TGTGCCAGCAGTGACGGGGAACTCTATAATTCACCCCTCCACTTT. It codes for CASSDGELYNSPLHF. The entire variable domain, with the rest obtained from reference TRBV25-1 and TRBJ1-6, is as follows: EADIYQTPRYLVIGTGKKITLECSQTMGHDKMYWYQQDPGMELHLIHYSYGVNSTEKGDLSSESTVSRIRTEHFPLTLESARPSHTSQYLCASSDGELYNSPLHFGNGTRLTVT.

The chain has TRBV5-1 and TRBJ2-7, with TRBD2 identical over 9 bases. Germline CDR1 reads SGHRS; CDR2 reads YFSETQ. The V segment lost 7 bases and the J segment 5 bases; nucleotides outside the gene matches: 7. The CDR3 contains 13 residues. The CDR3 region has the DNA TGCGCCAGCGGCCCTAGCGGGACCCACGAGCAGTACTTC. Residues: CASGPSGTHEQYF.

This clone was found once. The chain recombines TRBV12-3 or TRBV12-4 with TRBJ2-3; D gene ambiguous. This CDR3 has 12 residues. Trimming left V 7 bases short and J 2 bases short, with 7 bases between. The CDR3 protein is CASNYYTDTQYF. The CDR3, as DNA: TGTGCCAGCAACTACTACACAGATACGCAGTATTTT.

V usage is TRBV2 and J usage is TRBJ2-7; TRBD2 agrees at 7 bases. This CDR3 comprises 15 residues. J lost 7 bases, V lost 6 bases, and 15 bases had no gene match. Germline CDR1 SNHLY, CDR2 FYNNEI. The CDR3 DNA reads TGTGCCAGCAGGCCGTGGGGACTGCGGGGGTTGGAGCAGTACTTC. This sequence encodes CASRPWGLRGLEQYF.

In DNA, the CDR3 is TGTGCCAGCAGCTCTCTAGCGGGAGCGCCCACCGGGGAGCTGTTTTTT. This gives the protein CASSSLAGAPTGELFF. The chain employs TRBV5-8 and TRBJ2-2; TRBD2 matches at 10 bases. Germline V gene lookup returns CDR1 SGHTS and CDR2 YDEGEE. The CDR3 sequence is 16 residues long. J lost 4 bases, V lost 3 bases, and 6 bases had no gene match.

The chain couples TRBV9 to TRBJ2-3; 7 nucleotides match TRBD2. V lost 0 bases and J lost 0; bases outside the gene matches: 4. Germline CDR1 and CDR2: SGDLS and YYNGEE. The length of the CDR3 is 16 residues. In DNA form, the CDR3 reads TGTGCCAGCAGCGTAGCGGCGGGAGCTAGCACAGATACGCAGTATTTT. Its translation: CASSVAAGASTDTQYF.

The chain joins TRBV4-1 to TRBJ1-4; D is unclear. The V gene lost 1 base and the J gene lost 0 bases, with 9 bases spanning the gap. Germline CDR1 reads MGHRA; CDR2 reads YSYEKL. This CDR3 has 16 residues. CDR3 sequence reads: CASSQVPQATNEKLFF. CDR3 sequence (DNA): TGCGCCAGCAGCCAAGTCCCACAAGCAACTAATGAAAAACTGTTTTTT.

This clone was counted once. The V call is TRBV29-1, the J call TRBJ2-7, with D perhaps matching TRBD1 (6 bases). CDR3 size: 11 residues. The V gene lost 3 bases and the J gene lost 6 bases, with 9 bases spanning the gap. Per germline, CDR1 SQVTM and CDR2 ANQGSEA. The DNA for the CDR3 is TGCAGCGTTGAGGAAGGGGGCGAGCAGTACTTC. Encoded protein: CSVEEGGEQYF.

The chain carries TRBV27 and TRBJ2-7, with D maybe TRBD1 (5 bases). CDR1 is MNHEY, CDR2 SMNVEV, per germline (reference sequence). This CDR3 is 15 amino acids long. V was pared by 5 bases and J by 2 bases, with 16 bases between. The CDR3 region is CASSRNDRPPYEQYF. The CDR3 DNA reads as TGTGCCAGCAGTAGAAACGACAGACCTCCCTACGAGCAGTACTTC.

V and J are TRBV19 and TRBJ2-7, with TRBD1 as a possible D gene (5 bases). Germline V gene lookup returns CDR1 LNHDA and CDR2 SQIVND (reference sequence). The length of the CDR3 is 14 residues. Between the trimmed V and J ends, which lost 5 bases and 3 bases, there was a span of 14 bases. DNA for the CDR3: TGTGCCAGTAGTCTTCAGGGCAGGGACTACGAGCAGTACTTC. Translating gives CASSLQGRDYEQYF.

J is TRBJ2-7 and V is TRBV6-2 or TRBV6-3, with D possibly being TRBD2 (5 bases). Trimming stripped 6 bases from V and 7 bases from J, with 13 bases between. This CDR3 comprises 12 residues. In germline, CDR1 is MNHEY, CDR2 SVGEGT. The CDR3 region has the DNA TGTGCCAGCAGCCTCTTGGGCGGGGAGCAGTACTTC. Translated: CASSLLGGEQYF.

This chain connects TRBV5-1 to TRBJ2-2; D is perhaps TRBD1 (6 bases). CDR1 and CDR2 (germline): SGHRS, YFSETQ. This CDR3 is 19 amino acids long. V lost 0 bases to trimming and J lost 1 base, with 19 bases between them. CDR3: CASSLGILRTGQNTGELFF. Written as DNA, the CDR3 is TGCGCCAGCAGCTTGGGCATTCTTCGGACGGGACAGAACACCGGGGAGCTGTTTTTT.

This sequence joins TRBV5-1 and TRBJ2-5; 9 nucleotides agree with TRBD2. CDR3 length: 13 amino acids. V shed 4 bases and J 4 bases; nucleotides not matched to a gene: 2. Germline CDR1 SGHRS, CDR2 YFSETQ. The CDR3 protein is CASSPGLAETQYF. The CDR3 region has the DNA TGCGCCAGCAGCCCGGGACTAGCAGAGACCCAGTACTTC.

The chain links TRBV27 to TRBJ2-2; 9 bases line up with TRBD2. Germline lookup yields CDR1 MNHEY and CDR2 SMNVEV (reference sequence). There are 18 residues in the CDR3. V lost 3 bases and J lost 4; bases outside the gene matches: 12. Written as DNA, the CDR3 is TGTGCCAGCAGTTTCAGAGAGGGTAGCGGGAGATTCACCGGGGAGCTGTTTTTT. It yields the protein CASSFREGSGRFTGELFF.

This sequence joins TRBV29-1 and TRBJ2-7; 7 nucleotides agree with TRBD1. Unmatched junction bases numbered 6, after V lost 3 bases and J lost 4 bases. In germline, CDR1 is SQVTM, CDR2 ANQGSEA. CDR3 length equals 13 residues. In nucleotides, the CDR3 is TGCAGCGTTGAGGGACAGAATTCGTACGAGCAGTACTTC. This sequence encodes CSVEGQNSYEQYF.

The rearrangement uses TRBV19 and TRBJ2-3; 9 bases fit TRBD1. V was clipped by 1 base and J by 4 bases; unmatched bases: 0. The CDR3 has 14 residues. The germline CDR1 and CDR2 sequences are LNHDA and SQIVND (reference sequence). CDR3 amino acids: CASSIGQGADTQYF. CDR3 nucleotide sequence: TGTGCCAGTAGTATAGGACAGGGGGCAGATACGCAGTATTTT. Variable domain in full (rest from reference TRBV19 and TRBJ2-3): DGGITQSPKYLFRKEGQNVTLSCEQNLNHDAMYWYRQDPGQGLRLIYYSQIVNDFQKGDIAEGYSVSREKKESFPLTVTSAQKNPTAFYLCASSIGQGADTQYFGPGTRLTVL.

J is TRBJ2-7 and V is TRBV29-1; 8 nucleotides agree with TRBD2. Germline-derived CDR1 and CDR2 are SQVTM and ANQGSEA. The CDR3 extends over 15 amino acids. J lost 0 bases, V lost 5 bases, and 9 bases had no gene match. The CDR3 protein is CSVSLVLAGSYEQYF. The CDR3 coding sequence is TGCAGCGTTTCCCTCGTCCTAGCGGGCTCCTACGAGCAGTACTTC.

In DNA, the CDR3 is TGCGCCAGCAGCCAAGATTGGCGGGGGGACGATTCACCCCTCCACTTT. Translation: CASSQDWRGDDSPLHF. V is TRBV4-1 and J is TRBJ1-6; tentative D call: TRBD1 (5 bases). The CDR3 contains 16 residues. Trimming took off 0 bases at V and 8 bases at J, with 14 bases between the two ends. Germline V gene data show CDR1 as MGHRA and CDR2 as YSYEKL.